These 22 T cell receptor beta chains share one sample of origin, sequenced in a study of T cell responses to AZD1222 COVID-19 vaccine. The data were produced by immunoSEQ multiplex PCR, yet TCRdb's version contains in-frame clones alone and is incomplete. The sample contains roughly 80,000 clones, around 87% of which appear only once. This material consisted of peripheral blood, taken on day 0 of MenACWY control vaccination. These receptors came from an adult in good health.

This chain links TRBV7-9 with TRBJ1-3; no clear D. Germline V gives CDR1 SEHNR, CDR2 FQNEAQ (reference sequence). Trimming took off 1 base at V and 2 bases at J, with 9 bases between the two ends. This CDR3 has 15 residues. This chain's CDR3 is CASSLVDGPGNTIYF. The CDR3 coding sequence is TGTGCCAGCAGCTTAGTTGACGGACCTGGAAACACCATATATTTT.

The chain combines TRBV6-5 with TRBJ2-7; 7 nucleotides agree with TRBD1. V was pared by 3 bases and J by 1 base, with 6 bases of the junction left unmatched. The CDR3 covers 15 residues. Per germline, CDR1 MNHEY and CDR2 SVGAGI. The CDR3 DNA reads as TGTGCCAGCAGTTATCAAGAGACAGGGTCCTACGAGCAGTACTTC. Translated: CASSYQETGSYEQYF.

This chain uses TRBV20-1 with TRBJ1-5; the D is unclear. Germline CDR1 reads DFQATT; CDR2 reads SNEGSKA (reference sequence). CDR3 length: 16 amino acids. The V and J ends lost 3 bases and 6 bases respectively, with 21 bases between them. Written as DNA, the CDR3 is TGCAGTGCTAGTGGCGAGCTAACACCTTCGGGTCAGCCCCAGCATTTT. Translating gives CSASGELTPSGQPQHF.

This rearrangement joins TRBV7-8 to TRBJ1-2; maybe TRBD1 (6 bases). The V gene's germline CDR1 is SGHVS and CDR2 FQNEAQ. The V gene lost 5 bases and the J gene lost 2 bases, with 12 bases spanning the gap. The CDR3 extends over 14 amino acids. The CDR3 DNA sequence: TGTGCCAGCAGCCGTAACAGGGAGAACTATGGCTACACCTTC. As protein: CASSRNRENYGYTF.

The chain couples TRBV19 to TRBJ2-7, with 8 positions matching TRBD1. CDR1 and CDR2 (germline): LNHDA, SQIVND (reference sequence). With 5 bases clipped from V and 2 bases from J, the junction kept 8 bases outside the gene matches. CDR3 length equals 15 residues. The CDR3 region has the DNA TGTGCCAGTAGTTTCGTCCCGGGACAGGCCTACGAGCAGTACTTC. Amino acid sequence: CASSFVPGQAYEQYF.

The chain carries TRBV3-1 (or the pseudogene TRBV3-2) and TRBJ1-5; unclear D gene. V dropped 2 bases and J dropped 6 bases, with 11 bases sitting between them. In germline, CDR1 is LGHDT, CDR2 YNNKEL (reference sequence). This CDR3 is 14 amino acids long. CDR3: CASSQTRRGQPQHF. The CDR3 coding sequence is TGTGCCAGCAGCCAAACCCGACGCGGTCAGCCCCAGCATTTT.

V usage is TRBV27 and J usage is TRBJ2-3, with a weak D call TRBD1 (6 bases). Between the trimmed V and J ends, which lost 5 bases and 2 bases, there was a span of 14 bases. The CDR3 has 15 residues. CDR1 and CDR2 (germline): MNHEY, SMNVEV (reference sequence). The CDR3: CASSQRGRDTDTQYF. The CDR3 region has the DNA TGTGCCAGCAGTCAGAGGGGGAGAGACACAGATACGCAGTATTTT.

The J gene is TRBJ1-1, the V gene TRBV21-1; the table's D call, TRBD1, was not checked against the DNA. TRBV21-1 is marked as a pseudogene. The CDR3 is 15 residues long. The CDR3 here is CASSKAPGKRPEAFF. The CDR3 DNA reads TGTGCCAGCAGCAAAGCGCCAGGGAAGCGCCCTGAAGCTTTCTTT.

The chain joins TRBV7-2 to TRBJ2-2; D is undetermined. The CDR3 runs 15 residues. The V gene lost 4 bases and the J gene lost 1 base, with 10 bases spanning the gap. Per germline, CDR1 SGHTA and CDR2 FQGNSA. CDR3 nucleotides: TGTGCCAGCAGCTGGTACACCCTGAACACCGGGGAGCTGTTTTTT. Translated, it gives CASSWYTLNTGELFF. Using reference TRBV7-2 and TRBJ2-2 for the parts outside the CDR3, the full variable domain is GAGVSQSPSNKVTEKGKDVELRCDPISGHTALYWYRQSLGQGLEFLIYFQGNSAPDKSGLPSDRFSAERTGGSVSTLTIQRTQQEDSAVYLCASSWYTLNTGELFFGEGSRLTVL.

The chain employs TRBV19 and TRBJ1-1, with D possibly TRBD1 on 6 matching bases. CDR3 length: 15 residues. Germline V CDR1 and CDR2: LNHDA, SQIVND (reference sequence). The V and J ends lost 8 bases and 0 bases respectively, with 16 bases between them. Written as DNA, the CDR3 is TGTGCCAGTTCGCAGGGGATTGGGATGAACACTGAAGCTTTCTTT. This translates into CASSQGIGMNTEAFF.

The chain uses TRBV24-1 and TRBJ1-1; tentative D call: TRBD1 (5 bases). The CDR3 is 13 amino acids. Germline V gene data show CDR1 as KGHDR and CDR2 as SFDVKD. V shed 9 bases and J shed 4 bases, with 14 bases lying between them. The CDR3 region is CATLAPRGTEAFF. The CDR3 nucleotides are TGTGCCACCCTCGCCCCAAGGGGCACTGAAGCTTTCTTT.

J is TRBJ2-7 and V is TRBV28; no definite D call. V gave up 4 bases and J gave up 7 bases, with 8 bases separating them. The CDR3 runs to 11 residues. Germline V gene sequence: CDR1 MDHEN, CDR2 SYDVKM. The CDR3 here is CASSSLWEQYF. The CDR3 nucleotides are TGTGCCAGCAGTTCATTGTGGGAGCAGTACTTC.

In its sample, this clone was seen once. V is TRBV5-4 and J is TRBJ2-7; D is perhaps TRBD2 (5 bases). This CDR3 has 14 residues. CDR1 is SGHNT and CDR2 is YYREEE in the germline V gene (reference sequence). V gave up 2 bases and J gave up 0 bases, with 9 bases separating them. CDR3 nucleotide sequence: TGTGCCAGCAGCTTCGGAGGAGACTCCTACGAGCAGTACTTC. It is translated as CASSFGGDSYEQYF.

V usage is TRBV11-2 and J usage is TRBJ2-2, with D maybe TRBD1 (6 bases). Germline CDR1 SGHAT, CDR2 FQNNGV. The CDR3 runs 15 residues. Trimming removed 7 bases from V and 4 bases from J, with 16 bases in between. Here the CDR3 reads CASTLIRGSTGELFF. CDR3 nucleotide sequence: TGTGCCAGCACACTAATCAGGGGTAGCACCGGGGAGCTGTTTTTT.

The chain joins TRBV12-5 to TRBJ2-1; TRBD2 matches at 13 bases. V trimming: 5 bases; J trimming: 0 bases; junction bases outside the gene matches: 4. CDR1 is LGHNT, CDR2 FRNRAP, per germline. CDR3 length equals 17 residues. The chain's CDR3 is CASGAGLAGFSYNEQFF. The CDR3 DNA sequence: TGTGCTAGTGGTGCGGGACTAGCGGGATTCTCCTACAATGAGCAGTTCTTC. Supplemented by reference TRBV12-5 and TRBJ2-1, the full variable domain reads DARVTQTPRHKVTEMGQEVTMRCQPILGHNTVFWYRQTMMQGLELLAYFRNRAPLDDSGMPKDRFSAEMPDATLATLKIQPSEPRDSAVYFCASGAGLAGFSYNEQFFGPGTRLTVL.

The chain has TRBV6-5 and TRBJ1-1; D uncertain. The CDR3 spans 14 residues. CDR1 and CDR2 from the germline V gene are MNHEY and SVGAGI. V was shortened by 7 bases and J by 1 base, with 13 bases between the two germline ends. CDR3: CASTKKGANTEAFF. In nucleotides, the CDR3 is TGTGCCAGCACTAAAAAAGGTGCGAACACTGAAGCTTTCTTT.

The chain employs TRBV11-2 and TRBJ1-1; D is unresolved. The CDR3 is made up of 13 amino acids. Germline V CDR1 and CDR2: SGHAT, FQNNGV. The germline V and J ends were trimmed by 1 base and 5 bases, with 8 bases remaining between them. The CDR3 sequence: CASSLGPKTEAFF. The CDR3 DNA follows: TGTGCCAGCAGCTTAGGGCCTAAAACTGAAGCTTTCTTT.

This chain connects TRBV30 to TRBJ1-1; 12 nucleotides align to TRBD1. The J segment lost 6 bases and the V segment lost 3 bases, leaving 8 bases of the junction unmatched. The CDR3 extends over 15 amino acids. CDR1 and CDR2 from the germline V gene are GTSNPN and SVGIG (reference sequence). The CDR3 sequence: CAWSPMGTGGSEAFF. CDR3 DNA: TGTGCCTGGAGCCCAATGGGGACAGGGGGCTCTGAAGCTTTCTTT.

The chain employs TRBV29-1 and TRBJ2-7; 7 bases map to TRBD1. The junction had 7 bases not matched to a gene; V was cut back by 5 bases and J by 0 bases. The CDR3 spans 14 residues. Germline CDR1 is SQVTM and CDR2 is ANQGSEA. For the CDR3, the DNA is TGCAGCGTTCAGACAGGGACCCCCTCCTACGAGCAGTACTTC. It encodes CSVQTGTPSYEQYF.

The sample holds a few counts of this clone. The rearrangement uses TRBV4-3 and TRBJ1-3; D unresolved. Germline V gene data show CDR1 as LGHNA and CDR2 as YSLEER. The CDR3 has 16 amino acids. V dropped 0 bases and J dropped 0 bases, with 9 bases sitting between them. CDR3 coding DNA: TGCGCCAGCAGCCAAGATCCGGCGAGCTCTGGAAACACCATATATTTT. Translating it yields CASSQDPASSGNTIYF.

This clone came up a few times. The V gene is TRBV27, the J gene TRBJ2-2; no clear D gene. CDR1 is MNHEY, CDR2 SMNVEV, per germline (reference sequence). The CDR3 consists of 20 residues. V lost 0 bases and J lost 3, with 23 bases in between. CDR3 sequence reads: CASSLSGWDSGQEDTGELFF. Here the CDR3 DNA reads TGTGCCAGCAGTTTATCGGGATGGGATTCTGGGCAGGAAGACACCGGGGAGCTGTTTTTT.

V usage is TRBV30 and J usage is TRBJ1-6, with D perhaps matching TRBD1 (6 bases). Trimming left V 0 bases short and J 6 bases short, with 12 bases between. The CDR3 totals 15 residues. The germline V gene has CDR1 GTSNPN and CDR2 SVGIG (reference sequence). The DNA for the CDR3 is TGTGCCTGGAGTGTTGTCCAGGGGTTTAATTCACCCCTCCACTTT. Translation: CAWSVVQGFNSPLHF.